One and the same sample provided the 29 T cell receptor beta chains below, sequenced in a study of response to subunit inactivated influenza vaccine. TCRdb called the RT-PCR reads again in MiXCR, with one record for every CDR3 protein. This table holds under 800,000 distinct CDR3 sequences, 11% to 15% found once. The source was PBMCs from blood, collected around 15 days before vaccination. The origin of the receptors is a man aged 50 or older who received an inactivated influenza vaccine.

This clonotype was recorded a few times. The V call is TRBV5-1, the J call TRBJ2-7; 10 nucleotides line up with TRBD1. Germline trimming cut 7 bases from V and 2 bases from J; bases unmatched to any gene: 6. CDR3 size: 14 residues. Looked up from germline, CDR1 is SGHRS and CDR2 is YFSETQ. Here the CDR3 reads CASGLTGGAYEQYF. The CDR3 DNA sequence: TGCGCCAGCGGATTGACAGGGGGCGCCTACGAGCAGTACTTC. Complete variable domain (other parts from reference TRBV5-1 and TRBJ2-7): KAGVTQTPRYLIKTRGQQVTLSCSPISGHRSVSWYQQTPGQGLQFLFEYFSETQRNKGNFPGRFSGRQFSNSRSEMNVSTLELGDSALYLCASGLTGGAYEQYFGPGTRLTVT.

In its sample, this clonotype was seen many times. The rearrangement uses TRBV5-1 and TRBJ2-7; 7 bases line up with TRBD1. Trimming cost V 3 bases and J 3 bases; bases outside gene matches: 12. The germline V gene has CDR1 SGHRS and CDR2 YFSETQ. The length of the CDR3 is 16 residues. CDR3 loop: CASSYEGALRGYEQYF. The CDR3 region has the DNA TGCGCCAGCAGCTATGAGGGGGCGTTGAGAGGCTACGAGCAGTACTTC.

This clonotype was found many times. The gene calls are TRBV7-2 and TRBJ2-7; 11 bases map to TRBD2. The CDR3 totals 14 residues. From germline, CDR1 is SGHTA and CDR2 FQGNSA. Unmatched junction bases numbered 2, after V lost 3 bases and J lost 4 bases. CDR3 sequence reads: CASSFTSGSYEQYF. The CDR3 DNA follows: TGTGCCAGCAGCTTTACTAGCGGGAGTTACGAGCAGTACTTC.

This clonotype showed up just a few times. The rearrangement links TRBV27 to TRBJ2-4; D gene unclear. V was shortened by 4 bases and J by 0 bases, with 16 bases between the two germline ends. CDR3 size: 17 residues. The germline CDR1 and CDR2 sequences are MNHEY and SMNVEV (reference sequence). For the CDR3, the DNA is TGTGCCAGCAGTTCCTCCTCAAACCTCCAAGCCAAAAACATTCAGTACTTC. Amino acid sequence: CASSSSSNLQAKNIQYF.

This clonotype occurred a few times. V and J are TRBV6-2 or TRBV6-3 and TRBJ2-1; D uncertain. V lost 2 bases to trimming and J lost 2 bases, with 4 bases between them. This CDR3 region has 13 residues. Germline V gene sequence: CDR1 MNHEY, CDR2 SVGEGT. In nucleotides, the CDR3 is TGTGCCAGCAGTTACGCAGCCTACAATGAGCAGTTCTTC. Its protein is CASSYAAYNEQFF.

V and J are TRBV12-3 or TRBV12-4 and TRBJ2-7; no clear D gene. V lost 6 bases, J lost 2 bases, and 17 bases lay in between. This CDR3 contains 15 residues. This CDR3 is CASRNSDGLAYEQYF. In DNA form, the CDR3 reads TGTGCCAGCAGGAATTCGGACGGCCTGGCCTACGAGCAGTACTTC.

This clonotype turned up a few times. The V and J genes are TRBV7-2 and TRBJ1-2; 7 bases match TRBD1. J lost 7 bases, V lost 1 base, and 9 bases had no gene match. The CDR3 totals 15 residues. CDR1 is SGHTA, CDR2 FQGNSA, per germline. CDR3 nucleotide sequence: TGTGCCAGCAGCTTAGTAACAGGGGCCGGGAGTGGCTACACCTTC. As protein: CASSLVTGAGSGYTF.

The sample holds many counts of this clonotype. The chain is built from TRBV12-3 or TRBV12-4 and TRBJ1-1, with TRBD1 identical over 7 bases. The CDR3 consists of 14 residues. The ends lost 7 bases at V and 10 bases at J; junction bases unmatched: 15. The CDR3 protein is CASKTGTVTGGAFF. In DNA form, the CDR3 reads TGTGCCAGCAAAACTGGGACAGTCACTGGGGGAGCTTTCTTT.

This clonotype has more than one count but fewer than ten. The CDR3 here is CASSDLAGVQFF. The CDR3 DNA follows: TGTGCCAGCAGCGATTTAGCGGGAGTTCAGTTCTTC. J is TRBJ2-1 and V is TRBV6-2 or TRBV6-3; the match to TRBD2 covers 9 bases. Germline-derived CDR1 and CDR2 are MNHEY and SVGEGT. Losses at the gene ends were 6 bases for V and 13 bases for J; bases not matched to a gene: 7. The CDR3 extends over 12 amino acids.

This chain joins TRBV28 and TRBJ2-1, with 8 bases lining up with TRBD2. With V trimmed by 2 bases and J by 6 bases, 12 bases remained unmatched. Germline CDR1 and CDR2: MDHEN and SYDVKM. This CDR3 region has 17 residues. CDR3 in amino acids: CASSLRGSAGGFNEQFF. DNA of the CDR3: TGTGCCAGCAGTTTAAGGGGCTCGGCGGGAGGATTCAATGAGCAGTTCTTC. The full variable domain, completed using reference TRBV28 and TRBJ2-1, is DVKVTQSSRYLVKRTGEKVFLECVQDMDHENMFWYRQDPGLGLRLIYFSYDVKMKEKGDIPEGYSVSREKKERFSLILESASTNQTSMYLCASSLRGSAGGFNEQFFGPGTRLTVL.

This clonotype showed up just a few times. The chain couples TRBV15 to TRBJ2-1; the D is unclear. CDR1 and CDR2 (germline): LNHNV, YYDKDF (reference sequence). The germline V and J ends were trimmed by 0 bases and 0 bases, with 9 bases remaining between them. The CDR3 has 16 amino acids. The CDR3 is CATSRDLSNSYNEQFF. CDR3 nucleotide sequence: TGTGCCACCAGCAGAGATCTCAGTAACTCCTACAATGAGCAGTTCTTC. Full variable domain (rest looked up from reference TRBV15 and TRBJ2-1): DAMVIQNPRYQVTQFGKPVTLSCSQTLNHNVMYWYQQKSSQAPKLLFHYYDKDFNNEADTPDNFQSRRPNTSFCFLDIRSPGLGDTAMYLCATSRDLSNSYNEQFFGPGTRLTVL.

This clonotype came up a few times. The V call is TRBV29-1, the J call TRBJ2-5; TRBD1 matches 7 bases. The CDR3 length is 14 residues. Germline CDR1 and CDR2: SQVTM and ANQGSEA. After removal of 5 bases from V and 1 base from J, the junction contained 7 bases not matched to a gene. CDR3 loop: CSVSPTGVQETQYF. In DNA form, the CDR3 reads TGCAGCGTTAGTCCCACAGGGGTCCAAGAGACCCAGTACTTC. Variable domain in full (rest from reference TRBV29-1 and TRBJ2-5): SAVISQKPSRDICQRGTSLTIQCQVDSQVTMMFWYRQQPGQSLTLIATANQGSEATYESGFVIDKFPISRPNLTFSTLTVSNMSPEDSSIYLCSVSPTGVQETQYFGPGTRLLVL.

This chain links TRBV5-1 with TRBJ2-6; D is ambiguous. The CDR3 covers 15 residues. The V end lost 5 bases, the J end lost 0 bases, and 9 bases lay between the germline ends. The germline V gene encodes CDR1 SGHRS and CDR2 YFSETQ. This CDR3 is CASSLQNSGANVLTF. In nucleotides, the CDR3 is TGCGCCAGCAGTTTGCAGAACTCTGGGGCCAACGTCCTGACTTTC. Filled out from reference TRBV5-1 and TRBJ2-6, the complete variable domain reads KAGVTQTPRYLIKTRGQQVTLSCSPISGHRSVSWYQQTPGQGLQFLFEYFSETQRNKGNFPGRFSGRQFSNSRSEMNVSTLELGDSALYLCASSLQNSGANVLTFGAGSRLTVL.

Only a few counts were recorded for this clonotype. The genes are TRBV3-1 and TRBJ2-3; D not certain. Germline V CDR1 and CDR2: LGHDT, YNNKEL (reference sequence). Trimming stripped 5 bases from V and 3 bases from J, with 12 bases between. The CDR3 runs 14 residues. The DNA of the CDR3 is TGTGCCAGCAGCACCCCTCTTGCGACAGATACGCAGTATTTT. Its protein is CASSTPLATDTQYF.

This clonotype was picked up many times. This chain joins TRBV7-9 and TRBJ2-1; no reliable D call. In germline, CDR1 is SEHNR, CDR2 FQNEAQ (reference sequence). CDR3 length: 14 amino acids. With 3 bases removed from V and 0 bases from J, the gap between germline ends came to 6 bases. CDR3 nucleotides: TGTGCCAGCAGCTTCGTTAACTCCTACAATGAGCAGTTCTTC. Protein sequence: CASSFVNSYNEQFF.

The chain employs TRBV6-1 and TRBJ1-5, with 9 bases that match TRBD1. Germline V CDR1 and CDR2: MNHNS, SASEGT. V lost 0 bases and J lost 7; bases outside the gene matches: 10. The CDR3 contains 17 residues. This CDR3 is CASSEAGLQGAGQPQHF. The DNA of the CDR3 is TGTGCCAGCAGTGAAGCCGGGTTACAGGGGGCAGGGCAGCCCCAGCATTTT.

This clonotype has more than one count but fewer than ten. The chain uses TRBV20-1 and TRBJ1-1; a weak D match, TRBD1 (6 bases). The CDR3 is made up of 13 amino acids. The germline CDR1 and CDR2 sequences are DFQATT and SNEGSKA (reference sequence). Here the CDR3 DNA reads TGCAGGGGACTCCTGGACAGGAACACTGAAGCTTTCTTT. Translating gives CRGLLDRNTEAFF.

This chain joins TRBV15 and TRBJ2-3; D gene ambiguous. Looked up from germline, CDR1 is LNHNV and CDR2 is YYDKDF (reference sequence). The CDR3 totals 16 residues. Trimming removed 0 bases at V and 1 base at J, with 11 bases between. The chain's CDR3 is CATSRDLLLGTDTQYF. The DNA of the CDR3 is TGTGCCACCAGCAGAGATCTGCTTCTCGGCACAGATACGCAGTATTTT.

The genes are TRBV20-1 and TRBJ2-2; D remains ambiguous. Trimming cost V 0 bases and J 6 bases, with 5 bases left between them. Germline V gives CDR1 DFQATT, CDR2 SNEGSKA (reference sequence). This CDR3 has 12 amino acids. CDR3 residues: CSARDKPGELFF. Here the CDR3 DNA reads TGCAGTGCTAGAGATAAGCCCGGGGAGCTGTTTTTT.

The CDR3 nucleotides read TGCAGTGCTAGAGACGGGAGGACCTATAATTCACCCCTCCACTTT. Translation gives CSARDGRTYNSPLHF. The rearrangement joins TRBV20-1 to TRBJ1-6; D unresolved. The CDR3 loop spans 15 amino acids. V was clipped by 0 bases and J by 2 bases, with 8 bases between them. Germline V lookup: CDR1 DFQATT, CDR2 SNEGSKA (reference sequence).

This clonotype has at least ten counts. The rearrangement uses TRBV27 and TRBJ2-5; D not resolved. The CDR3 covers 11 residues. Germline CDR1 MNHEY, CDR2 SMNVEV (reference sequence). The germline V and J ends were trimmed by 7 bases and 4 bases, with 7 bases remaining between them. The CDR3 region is CASTWGETQYF. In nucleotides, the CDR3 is TGTGCCAGCACGTGGGGAGAGACCCAGTACTTC.

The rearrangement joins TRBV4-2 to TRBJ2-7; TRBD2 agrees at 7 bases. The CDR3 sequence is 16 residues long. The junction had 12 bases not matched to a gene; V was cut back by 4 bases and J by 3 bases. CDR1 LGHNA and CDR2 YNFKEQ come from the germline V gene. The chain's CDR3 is CASSPSYREAYYEQYF. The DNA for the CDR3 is TGTGCCAGCAGCCCAAGCTACCGGGAGGCGTACTACGAGCAGTACTTC.

DNA of the CDR3: TGTGCCAGCAGCATGGGACGTAACTATGGCTACACCTTC. It codes for CASSMGRNYGYTF. The chain couples TRBV5-6 to TRBJ1-2; the D gene is possibly TRBD1 (5 bases). The V gene lost 4 bases and the J gene lost 1 base, with 8 bases spanning the gap. CDR3 length: 13 residues. From germline, CDR1 is SGHDT and CDR2 YYEEEE. The full variable domain, in which reference TRBV5-6 and TRBJ1-2 provide the parts outside the CDR3, is DAGVTQSPTHLIKTRGQQVTLRCSPKSGHDTVSWYQQALGQGPQFIFQYYEEEERQRGNFPDRFSGHQFPNYSSELNVNALLLGDSALYLCASSMGRNYGYTFGSGTRLTVV.

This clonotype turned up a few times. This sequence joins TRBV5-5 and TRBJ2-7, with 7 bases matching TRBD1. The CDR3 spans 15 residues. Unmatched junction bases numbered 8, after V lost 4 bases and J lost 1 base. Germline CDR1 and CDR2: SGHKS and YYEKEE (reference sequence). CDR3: CASSHTGARSYEQYF. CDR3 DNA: TGTGCCAGCAGCCACACAGGGGCTAGGTCCTACGAGCAGTACTTC.

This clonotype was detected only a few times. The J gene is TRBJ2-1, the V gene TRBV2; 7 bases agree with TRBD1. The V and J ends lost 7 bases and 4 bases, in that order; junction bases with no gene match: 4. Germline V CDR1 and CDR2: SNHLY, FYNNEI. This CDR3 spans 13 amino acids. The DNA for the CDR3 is TGTGCCAGCACATCGGACAGGTACAATGAGCAGTTCTTC. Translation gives CASTSDRYNEQFF.

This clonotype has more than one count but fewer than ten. CDR3 sequence (DNA): TGCGCCAGCAGCCAAGGAAGGGCTAGCAATCAGCCCCAGCATTTT. This translates into CASSQGRASNQPQHF. This chain joins TRBV4-3 and TRBJ1-5; D remains ambiguous. The CDR3 has 15 amino acids. With 1 base removed from V and 0 bases from J, the gap between germline ends came to 7 bases. Germline assignment: CDR1 LGHNA and CDR2 YSLEER.

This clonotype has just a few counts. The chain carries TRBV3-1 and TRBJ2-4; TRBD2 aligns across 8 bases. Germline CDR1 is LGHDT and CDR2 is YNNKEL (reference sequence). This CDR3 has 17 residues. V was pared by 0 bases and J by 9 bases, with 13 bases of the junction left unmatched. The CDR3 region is CASSQERARGRLSIQYF. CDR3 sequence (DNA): TGTGCCAGCAGCCAAGAAAGGGCACGCGGGAGGTTAAGCATTCAGTACTTC.

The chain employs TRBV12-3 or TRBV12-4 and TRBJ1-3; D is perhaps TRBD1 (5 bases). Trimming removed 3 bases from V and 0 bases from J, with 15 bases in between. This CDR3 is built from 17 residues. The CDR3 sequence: CASSFGGWIRSGNTIYF. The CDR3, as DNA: TGTGCCAGCAGTTTCGGGGGGTGGATCCGCTCTGGAAACACCATATATTTT.

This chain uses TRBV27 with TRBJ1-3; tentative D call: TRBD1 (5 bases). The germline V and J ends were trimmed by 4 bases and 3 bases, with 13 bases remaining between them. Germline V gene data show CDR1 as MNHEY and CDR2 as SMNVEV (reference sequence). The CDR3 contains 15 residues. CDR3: CASSSPDSLGNTIYF. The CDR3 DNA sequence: TGTGCCAGCAGTTCCCCAGACAGCCTTGGAAACACCATATATTTT.